This T cell receptor beta chain was identified in a study of T cells in Graves' hyperthyroidism and ophthalmopathy. Amplified regions were TCR beta CDR3 sequences from RNA transcripts. First-round RT-PCR with HTBI primers amplified the TCR CDR3 region. TCRdb analysed the multiplex PCR reads with MiXCR anew, one entry per CDR3 protein. The data show about 620,000 distinct CDR3 sequences, roughly 16% seen once. Findings of the study overall: Most clonotypes that expanded in the thyroid above 0.001 also showed up in blood.

A few counts support this clonotype. The antigen is not known. The PBMCs studied were ones that came from 8 to 10 ml fresh peripheral blood. The germline V and J ends were trimmed by 6 bases and 5 bases, with 9 bases remaining between them. CDR1 and CDR2 (germline): KGHDR, SFDVKD. The CDR3 is made up of 12 amino acids. The V and J genes are TRBV24-1 and TRBJ2-5; TRBD1 is a possible D gene (5 bases). This TCR came from a woman aged 30 to 39 with Graves' hyperthyroidism. Sequencing was done on a sample of blood. The CDR3 DNA reads TGTGCCACCAGTCAGGGAAGCGAGACCCAGTACTTC. Translating it yields CATSQGSETQYF.